A single sample is the source of the 16 T cell receptor beta chains below, sequenced in a study of regulatory T cells in long-lasting Graves disease. Both iRepertoire HTBI primers and Arm-PCR of CDR3 regions were used to build the TCR beta libraries. TCRdb reprocessed the multiplex PCR reads via MiXCR and lists one record per CDR3 protein. The sample carries under 400,000 distinct CDR3 sequences, approximately 15% recorded once. Stated time point: newly diagnosed GD, antithyroid drugs for less than 3 months. PBMC RNA served as the TCR library source. A further study also used this sample, focusing on T cells in Graves' hyperthyroidism and ophthalmopathy.

This specimen was peripheral blood mononuclear cells (PBMCs), taken at new diagnosis, from a patient treated with antithyroid drugs. All receptors come from a man in his forties with Graves disease.

This clonotype was seen ten or more times. This rearrangement joins TRBV28 to TRBJ2-7; 11 bases are shared with TRBD1. CDR1 and CDR2 from the germline V gene are MDHEN and SYDVKM. The V and J ends lost 4 bases and 2 bases, in that order; junction bases with no gene match: 10. The CDR3 is 17 residues long. CDR3 in amino acids: CASSSTLGTGGAYEQYF. For the CDR3, the DNA is TGTGCCAGCAGTTCAACATTAGGGACAGGGGGGGCCTACGAGCAGTACTTC.

This clonotype was observed a handful of times. The rearrangement links TRBV20-1 to TRBJ2-5; TRBD2 agrees at 8 bases. The CDR3 contains 17 residues. J lost 0 bases, V lost 1 base, and 10 bases had no gene match. CDR1 and CDR2 from the germline V gene are DFQATT and SNEGSKA (reference sequence). The CDR3 nucleotides read TGCAGTGCTAGAGGACGGGGGGGGACCGCGTACCAAGAGACCCAGTACTTC. Amino acids: CSARGRGGTAYQETQYF.

This clonotype turned up a few times. Given a much more abundant clone one base away, this may be a read error. The rearrangement joins TRBV7-9 to TRBJ1-3; maybe TRBD1 (5 bases). The CDR3 is 15 residues long. Trimming stripped 0 bases from V and 2 bases from J, with 8 bases between. Germline V CDR1 and CDR2: SEHNR, FQNEAQ (reference sequence). The CDR3 region has the DNA TGTGCCAGCAGCTTAGCCGGGGGAGCTGGAAACACCATATATTTT. This sequence encodes CASSLAGGAGNTIYF. Complete variable domain (other parts from reference TRBV7-9 and TRBJ1-3): DTGVSQNPRHKITKRGQNVTFRCDPISEHNRLYWYRQTLGQGPEFLTYFQNEAQLEKSRLLSDRFSAERPKGSFSTLEIQRTEQGDSAMYLCASSLAGGAGNTIYFGEGSWLTVV.

This clonotype occurred many times. The chain has TRBV7-6 and TRBJ1-2; no clear D gene. This CDR3 contains 10 residues. Deletions cut 3 bases from V and 4 bases from J, with 0 bases between. CDR1 SGHVS and CDR2 FNYEAQ come from the germline V gene. The CDR3 nucleotides are TGTGCCAGCAGCTTCTATGGCTACACCTTC. It encodes CASSFYGYTF.

This clonotype was observed many times. The chain couples TRBV7-9 to TRBJ2-7; D not certain. Germline lookup yields CDR1 SEHNR and CDR2 FQNEAQ (reference sequence). This CDR3 contains 11 residues. V was clipped by 2 bases and J by 3 bases, with 2 bases between them. The CDR3 DNA reads as TGTGCCAGCAGCTTACGCTACGAGCAGTACTTC. The encoded protein is CASSLRYEQYF.

In this sample, this clonotype turned up a few times. The CDR3 region is CTGGAEYTQYF. The CDR3 region has the DNA TGTACGGGGGGGGCTGAGTATACGCAGTATTTT. The chain links TRBV30 to TRBJ2-3; 8 bases line up with TRBD2. The CDR3 has 11 amino acids. Germline V gene data show CDR1 as GTSNPN and CDR2 as SVGIG (reference sequence).

The V and J genes are TRBV10-3 and TRBJ2-5; either TRBD1 or TRBD2 may supply D (5 bases each). V shed 0 bases and J shed 0 bases, with 23 bases lying between them. The CDR3 is 20 amino acids. The germline V gene has CDR1 ENHRY and CDR2 SYGVKD. The CDR3 reads CAISESYRGSGQGNQETQYF. The CDR3 DNA is TGTGCCATCAGTGAGTCCTATCGAGGGAGTGGGCAGGGCAACCAAGAGACCCAGTACTTC.

The chain couples TRBV20-1 to TRBJ1-5, with 9 bases fitting TRBD1. This CDR3 is 14 amino acids long. Germline V gives CDR1 DFQATT, CDR2 SNEGSKA (reference sequence). The V gene end was trimmed by 4 bases and the J gene end by 3 bases; junction bases not matched to a gene: 4. The CDR3 bases are TGCAGTGCTAACAGGGGGCAGGTCAATCAGCCCCAGCATTTT. Residues: CSANRGQVNQPQHF.

V usage is TRBV9 and J usage is TRBJ2-3; D possibly corresponds to TRBD2 (8 bases). The CDR3 loop spans 17 amino acids. Germline V gene sequence: CDR1 SGDLS, CDR2 YYNGEE. The V end was cut by 0 bases, the J end by 6 bases, with 20 bases between. The CDR3 loop reads CASSVARGVAGQDTQYF. CDR3 DNA: TGTGCCAGCAGCGTAGCTAGGGGAGTAGCGGGACAGGATACGCAGTATTTT.

V gene TRBV18 combines with J gene TRBJ2-5; possible D gene TRBD2, 6 bases. V lost 6 bases and J lost 4, with 27 bases in between. The CDR3 totals 18 residues. Germline loops: CDR1 KGHSH, CDR2 LQKENI. CDR3 in DNA: TGTGCCAGCTCTCTTGCTGTTATTAGCGGCCAAGTGGTAGAGACCCAGTACTTC. As protein: CASSLAVISGQVVETQYF.

This clonotype was seen ten or more times. The chain recombines TRBV11-3 with TRBJ2-1, with 11 positions matching TRBD1. The germline V gene has CDR1 SGHNT and CDR2 YENEEA. V was pared by 5 bases and J by 10 bases, with 10 bases of the junction left unmatched. CDR3 size: 15 residues. The CDR3 sequence is CASSRGQGAQMEQFF. In nucleotides, the CDR3 is TGTGCCAGCAGCAGAGGACAGGGGGCGCAAATGGAGCAGTTCTTC.

About this clonotype itself: This may stem from a read error, because a much larger clone lies one nucleotide away. The chain joins TRBV18 to TRBJ1-5; possible D gene TRBD1, 6 bases. The CDR3 is made up of 15 amino acids. CDR1 and CDR2 from the germline V gene are KGHSH and LQKENI. CDR3 coding DNA: TGTGCCAGCTTACCAACCGGACAGTTGACCCTGCCCCAGCATTTT. It codes for CASLPTGQLTLPQHF.

This clonotype was observed at least ten times. The V call is TRBV5-5, the J call TRBJ2-3; tentatively, D is TRBD1 or TRBD2 (5 bases each). The germline V gene encodes CDR1 SGHKS and CDR2 YYEKEE (reference sequence). Trimming took off 1 base at V and 1 base at J, with 10 bases between the two ends. This CDR3 is built from 15 residues. The CDR3 here is CASSLRDGRTDTQYF. For the CDR3, the DNA is TGTGCCAGCAGCTTGCGGGACGGACGCACAGATACGCAGTATTTT.

The chain links TRBV7-9 to TRBJ2-1; a possible D gene is TRBD2 (7 bases). CDR1 SEHNR and CDR2 FQNEAQ come from the germline V gene (reference sequence). V dropped 5 bases and J dropped 2 bases, with 19 bases sitting between them. The CDR3 contains 17 residues. The CDR3 sequence: CASSARGEGTTYNEQFF. CDR3 nucleotides: TGTGCCAGCAGCGCTAGGGGGGAGGGGACAACCTACAATGAGCAGTTCTTC.

Ten or more counts support this clonotype. The chain employs TRBV2 and TRBJ2-3; TRBD2 matches 10 bases. V was pared by 4 bases and J by 3 bases, with 1 base of the junction left unmatched. The CDR3 runs 14 residues. CDR1 is SNHLY and CDR2 is FYNNEI in the germline V gene. CDR3 sequence: CASSGTSGTDTQYF. The CDR3 DNA reads TGTGCCAGCAGTGGGACTAGCGGTACAGATACGCAGTATTTT.

This clonotype came up a few times. The genes are TRBV6-5 and TRBJ2-6; D is uncertain. The V gene's germline CDR1 is MNHEY and CDR2 SVGAGI. CDR3 length equals 14 residues. V was trimmed by 3 bases and J by 2 bases, leaving 5 bases between them. The CDR3 bases are TGTGCCAGCAGTTATGTAGCTGGGGCCAACGTCCTGACTTTC. Amino acid sequence: CASSYVAGANVLTF.